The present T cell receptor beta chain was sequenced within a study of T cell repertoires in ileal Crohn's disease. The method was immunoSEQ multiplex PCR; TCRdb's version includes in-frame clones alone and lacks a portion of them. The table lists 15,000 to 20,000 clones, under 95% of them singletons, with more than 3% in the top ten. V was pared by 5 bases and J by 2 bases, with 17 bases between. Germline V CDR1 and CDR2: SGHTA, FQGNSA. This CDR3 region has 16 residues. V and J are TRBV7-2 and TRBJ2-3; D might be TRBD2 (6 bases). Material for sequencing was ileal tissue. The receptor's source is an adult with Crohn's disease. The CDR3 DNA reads TGTGCCAGCAGCCACTCGTATGGGGGGATCACAGATACGCAGTATTTT. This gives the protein CASSHSYGGITDTQYF. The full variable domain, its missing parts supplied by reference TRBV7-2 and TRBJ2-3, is GAGVSQSPSNKVTEKGKDVELRCDPISGHTALYWYRQSLGQGLEFLIYFQGNSAPDKSGLPSDRFSAERTGGSVSTLTIQRTQQEDSAVYLCASSHSYGGITDTQYFGPGTRLTVL.